The source of this TCR beta chain is a study of cytomegalovirus exposure and HLA in healthy donors (dated by TCRdb to the late 2010s). About the investigation overall: An earlier analysis of about 530 of the donors reported roughly 300 Gb of sequence data and 90 million to 120 million unique TCR beta sequences obtained from around 180 million T cells. To predict cytomegalovirus infection status, the study combined high-throughput TCR immunosequencing, statistical association of individual TCRs with disease status, and machine learning. Both class I and class II loci were covered by HLA typing, at four-digit resolution. A later genetic analysis took genome-wide SNP genotypes for about 55% of the roughly 670 donors and used that subset as a discovery cohort. To decide whether each TCR beta V gene segment behaved as functional or pseudogenic, an earlier analysis of 587 of the donors relied on high-throughput TCR beta sequencing. Every repertoire in the discovery cohort had been generated on one and the same sequencing platform. Donor age, sex, ethnicity and CMV serostatus were compiled together with the repertoire data. A later analysis re-examined previously published TCR beta repertoires from just over 650 donors and added high-resolution HLA genotyping to investigate patterns of TCR occurrence. Approximately 310 gigabases of sequencing data and around 87 million unique TCR sequences were included in an early release covering roughly 600 HLA-typed donors. The aim of the study was to test whether cataloging public T cell receptors could identify signatures of past pathogen exposure. Because of strong linkage in the cohort, 5 or 6 DR-DQ haplotypes were treated as single units for association and clustering. Among under 450 genotyped donors of the cohort, an average of about 240,000 unique TCR beta nucleotide sequences were sequenced per donor, roughly 20% of them non-productive. Of the approximately 370 genotyped donors, 75% to 85% were placed in the genetic ancestry cluster associated with self-reported Caucasian donors. Besides the first cohort of more than 650 subjects, a separate validation cohort made up of over 95 different subjects was used. Rather than using new phenotypic data, the later analysis identified candidate immune exposures from TCR beta sequences and from how often those sequences occurred across donors. Typing coverage differed by locus: A, B, C, DRB1 and DQB1 were typed in about 620-640 donors, DQA1 in roughly 510, DPA1 in 606, and DPB1 in roughly 470. The T cell repertoires of 666 subjects were profiled by immunosequencing and related to cytomegalovirus serostatus. Overall results and qualifications from the work: Broadly in line with IMGT annotations, most TCR beta V segments showed up in productive rearrangements about 90% or about 30% of the time in an earlier analysis of several hundred of the donors. In a later genetic analysis, a missense DCLRE1C variant was associated with V-gene and J-gene trimming of TCR beta chains, and the association was replicated in an independent cohort. HLA typing was unavailable for some donors at each locus, so association tests used only the typed subset. A further reported finding was that TCR beta sequences accurately predicted the HLA-A and HLA-B alleles for most subjects in the first cohort. Across donors, most TCR sequences were observed very rarely, whereas some public TCRs were present in many individuals. A cluster of highly shared sequence variants was judged likely to be a technical artifact of the sequencing pipeline. Immune exposure information for the cohort was limited to CMV serostatus. Seventeen rarely observed V segments, including chromosome 9 orphons, were excluded from the earlier analysis of several hundred of the donors because counts were too low. Compared with equally common non-associated chains, HLA-associated TCR beta chains in a later analysis were more clonally expanded and had lower generation probabilities. Assigning TCR associations to individual alleles was difficult when HLA alleles, especially DR and DQ, strongly co-occurred. A total of 150 or so TCR beta chains were listed by the study as associated with cytomegalovirus. A later analysis found that most CMV-associated TCR beta chains appeared HLA-restricted, with HLA associations seemingly driven largely by CMV exposure. In both the original and validation cohorts, the classifier was reported to diagnose cytomegalovirus status with high specificity and sensitivity. Compared with the approximately 670-donor mean, donors in an Asian-associated ancestry cluster had fewer N-insertions in productive TCRs, according to a later genetic analysis. A few of the identified cytomegalovirus-associated TCR beta chains were confirmed in vitro to be specific for cytomegalovirus antigens. The authors suggested that the approach could potentially be extended to other disease states and immunological phenotypes. In a later analysis, the rate of TCR association differed among HLA loci, with DRB1 alleles having the most associated TCRs and HLA-C alleles having the fewest. Specific HLA alleles were associated with about 17,000 TCR beta sequences at a false discovery rate of 0.05 in a later analysis. Correlated functional status among segregating V segments might reflect linkage disequilibrium, but an unknown experimental factor could not be ruled out. The presence/absence analyses assumed that sequencing depth was roughly uniform across donors, and that assumption may not be true. Some IMGT-functional V segments, including TRBV6-2 and TRBV6-3, could not be told apart with the 87-base-pair reads, so those segments were excluded. This cohort had only TCR beta chains sequenced, and the lack of alpha or paired-chain data limited which features could be detected. Several of the top co-occurrence clusters appeared to be linked to parvovirus B19, influenza, CMV and Epstein-Barr virus, according to a later analysis.

Taken from the germline V gene, the CDR1 and CDR2 loops are SNHLY and FYNNEI. The CDR3 numbers 13 residues from cysteine through phenylalanine. The only DNA kept is the CDR3, 39 bases in frame from the first base. Trimming costs V 7 bases and J 5 bases, and their ends lie 9 bases apart. This clone was seen more than once but under ten times. It has no known antigen specificity. No base quality values were provided; no much bigger clone lies one nucleotide off. Library generation was performed with the immunoSEQ multiplex PCR assay. For the multiplex PCR, a mixture combining 60 forward primers for TCR Vbeta segments and 13 reverse primers for TCR Jbeta segments was used. A multiplex PCR assay on genomic DNA amplified the CDR3 region of rearranged TCR beta genes. On the Illumina HiSeq System, the amplified TCR beta libraries were sequenced as 87-base-pair reads. The source study handled its data this way. A later analysis counted some 74 million unique TCR beta chains across the 550 to 700 repertoires, and some 11 million of these chains were shared by at least two donors. Raw reads were error-corrected and collapsed into unique sequences by a nearest-neighbor algorithm in which closely related sequences were merged to remove PCR and sequencing errors. V, D and J gene segments were assigned by aligning CDR3 sequences to IMGT reference sequences. Each retained sequence needed at least a six-nucleotide match to both a V gene segment and a J gene segment. A rearrangement was called productive if the CDR3 had no stop codons and remained in frame with V and J, and every other rearrangement was called non-productive. CDR3 was defined by IMGT convention, running from the second conserved V-encoded cysteine to the conserved J-encoded phenylalanine. In an earlier analysis of 500 to 650 of the donors, sequences lacking an unambiguous match to a single V gene segment were excluded. An earlier analysis of 550 to 650 of the donors classified V segments as functional when productive rearrangements were above 56.7% and as segregating when the standard deviation between donors was above 5%. A statistical classification framework was built for diagnosing cytomegalovirus status from the catalog of TCR beta chain sequences. V and J gene assignment, in a later analysis, came from comparing TCR nucleotide sequences with IMGT/GENE-DB human TR gene sequences. Using the TCRdist pipeline, a later analysis assigned CDR3 sequences along with most-parsimonious VDJ recombination scenarios. In a later analysis, every TCR beta chain was defined by the combination of its CDR3 amino acid sequence and its V-gene family, and reads without a unique V-gene family were dropped. A later analysis removed 592 highly shared, low-generation-probability nucleotide sequences to deal with suspected cross-contamination and a sequencing artifact. A later analysis calculated a clonal expansion index for each public chain from normalized within-repertoire ranks of inferred template counts. Generation probabilities in a later analysis came from a VDJ recombination model fitted to out-of-frame rearrangements, and those results were checked against IGoR. A later analysis scored TCR-TCR, TCR-HLA and TCR-CMV co-occurrence with hypergeometric tests, applying a repertoire-size bias correction to TCR pairs. To estimate false discovery rates, a later analysis permuted the HLA or CMV assignments 20 times. In a later analysis, co-occurring TCRs were grouped using DBSCAN, with TCRdist sequence similarity added in when clustering inside HLA-allele-positive subsets. Co-occurrence clustering excluded repertoires with fewer than 30,000 or more than 120,000 public chains, plus five with anomalous nucleotide sharing. TCRdb retrieved this table from immuneACCESS and kept in-frame rearrangements only. Not all clones are present; in checked studies, unresolved V genes account for under half, and no reason is known for the remainder. That table is the source of V, J and clone size, and D and trimming were worked out from the DNA. This sample has roughly 97,000 clones in its table, and around a tenth of those were observed once. The leading ten clones occupy just over 5% of the sample.

The cohort was made up of approximately 700 healthy bone marrow donors. At the time of sampling, every cohort member was nominally healthy, though immune exposures that went unrecorded were likely present. The donor was CMV seropositive and belonged to the group of 250 to 300 seropositive cohort members. A peripheral blood sample was collected from each donor, and TCR beta sequencing was performed on peripheral blood mononuclear cells. Genomic DNA extraction from the blood cell samples was performed with the Qiagen DNeasy Blood Extraction Kit. The receptor was derived from a man between 45 and 60 years old in good health and CMV-seropositive. The sequenced sample was PBMCs. The rearranged segments are TRBV2 and TRBJ1-6, with an unclear D gene assignment. The sequenced DNA: TGTGCCAGCACCTCACTGGATAATTCACCCCTCCACTTT. Translated, this is CASTSLDNSPLHF.